This T cell receptor (beta chain) was profiled in a study of shared clonotypes between healthy human individuals. At the level of the study: The study used three CD4 naive, three CD4 memory, two CD8 naive and one CD8 memory plate per donor. The study's findings and limits: Rarefaction showed sorted-subset sequencing was incomplete despite large depth.

As defined, naive CD8 cells were CD45RO-negative and positively selected for CCR7, with terminally differentiated effector memory CD45RA+ cells excluded. The donors, healthy adults who were HIV-negative, had experienced no recent acute infections or vaccinations. The germline gives CDR1 SGHAT, CDR2 FQNNGV. The CDR3 runs to 13 residues. Between the trimmed V and J ends, which lost 4 bases and 0 bases, there was a span of 3 bases. As for this clone: Its antigen is unidentified.

Profiled with immunoSEQ multiplex PCR; TCRdb holds only in-frame clones, not every one. Of 630,000 or so clones in the sample, more than 95% were seen once. Material for sequencing was naive CD8+ T cells sorted from blood. This sequence originates from a man aged 25 to 45 in good health. The V and J genes are TRBV11-2 and TRBJ2-2; unclear D gene. CDR3 DNA: TGTGCCAGCAGCTCCGCGAACACCGGGGAGCTGTTTTTT. It encodes CASSSANTGELFF.